The T cell receptor (beta chain) under discussion was sequenced for a study of cytomegalovirus exposure and HLA in healthy donors. The PCR contained 60 Vbeta and 13 Jbeta primers. Some clones are missing from TCRdb's copy, which holds only in-frame ones; the method was immunoSEQ multiplex PCR. The sample lists 95,000 to 150,000 clones; roughly 78% were seen once. Whole-study findings and limits: Reports state that TCR beta sequences accurately predicted most subjects' HLA-A and HLA-B alleles. The authors enumerated around 150 TCR beta chains as linked to cytomegalovirus.

V was clipped by 5 bases and J by 1 base; unmatched bases: 9. The CDR3 has 16 residues. Germline-derived CDR1 and CDR2 are MDHEN and SYDVKM. With regard to this clone: The antigen is not known.

The chain uses TRBV28 and TRBJ1-1; 8 nucleotides line up with TRBD1. The sequenced sample consisted of PBMCs. This clonotype was sampled from a woman between 40 and 50 years old in good health and CMV-seronegative. The CDR3 nucleotides read TGTGCCAGCAGTCTTTCAGGGGGCCAACGGAACACTGAAGCTTTCTTT. Translating it yields CASSLSGGQRNTEAFF.